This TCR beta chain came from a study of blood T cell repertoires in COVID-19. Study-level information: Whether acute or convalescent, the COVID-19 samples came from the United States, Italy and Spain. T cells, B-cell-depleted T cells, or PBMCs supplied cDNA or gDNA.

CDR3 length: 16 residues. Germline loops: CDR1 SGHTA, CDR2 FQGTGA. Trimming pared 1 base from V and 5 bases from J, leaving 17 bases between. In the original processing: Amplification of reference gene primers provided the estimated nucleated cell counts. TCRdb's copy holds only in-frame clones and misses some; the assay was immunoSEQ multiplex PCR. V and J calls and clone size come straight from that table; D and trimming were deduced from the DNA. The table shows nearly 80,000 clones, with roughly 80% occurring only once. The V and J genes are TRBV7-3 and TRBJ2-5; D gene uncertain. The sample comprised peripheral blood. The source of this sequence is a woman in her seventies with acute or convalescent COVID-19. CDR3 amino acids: CASSLNPPQGAETQYF. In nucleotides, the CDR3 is TGTGCCAGCAGCTTAAACCCCCCCCAAGGAGCGGAGACCCAGTACTTC.